This T cell receptor beta chain stems from a study of blood T cells in healthy people across ages. General study findings and limits: Age advanced and TCR beta diversity per million T cells fell, roughly linearly.

As regards this clonotype: No antigen is known for it. At one boundary the junction diverges from the germline segment, which might be a read error.

PCR was performed a second time for about 6 to 11 cycles using a sample-barcoded 5' primer and a J-beta primer mix. Each cDNA was tagged by a template-switch adaptor containing 12 random nucleotides. Using its own MiXCR run on the 5' RACE reads, TCRdb lists one record per CDR3 protein. The sample contains about 590,000 distinct CDR3 sequences, about 30% of which appear only once. The sequencing sample was made of blood. The sequence was collected from a woman older than 75 in good health.

In DNA, the CDR3 is TGCAGTGCCAGAGGGCAGGGACCTAACCATGGCTACACCTTC. Its translation is CSARGQGPNHGYTF. V usage is TRBV20-1 and J usage is TRBJ1-2; D might be TRBD1 (5 bases). The CDR3 runs 14 residues. CDR1 and CDR2 from the germline V gene are DFQATT and SNEGSKA (reference sequence).